Below, 13 T cell receptor beta chains from the same sample are listed, as sequenced in a study of vaccination effects on CD4 cells after COVID-19 (dated by TCRdb to the early 2020s). After approximately eleven days of culture, CD4+ T cells were isolated with the EasySep CD4+ T cell isolation kit. For these TCRs, the target antigens are not known. Libraries came from the immunoSEQ multiplex PCR assay. TCRdb obtained this table from immuneACCESS and retained in-frame rearrangements with V and J assigned. These tables miss some clones; where compared with another copy, unresolved V genes account for less than half of the shortfall, and the remainder is unexplained. Counted in this sample were approximately 47,000 clones; about 70% of them appeared once. The ten largest clones add up to approximately 10% of the sample. Sequences were derived from CD4+ T cells from PBMCs cultured without peptide, sampled before COVID-19 vaccination. Receptors were obtained from a human donor who had a prior SARS-CoV-2 infection.

V is TRBV11-3 and J is TRBJ2-1, with TRBD1 identical over 7 bases. The CDR3 is 13 residues long. V dropped 5 bases and J dropped 14; count of bases not matched to a gene: 12. CDR1 and CDR2 from the germline V gene are SGHNT and YENEEA. Here the CDR3 reads CASSQILRGKEFF. DNA for the CDR3: TGTGCCAGCAGCCAGATCCTCAGGGGGAAAGAGTTCTTC.

The gene calls are TRBV6-5 and TRBJ1-2, with D unresolved. CDR1 and CDR2 (germline): MNHEY, SVGAGI. This CDR3 has 13 amino acids. Trimming pared 5 bases from V and 2 bases from J, leaving 9 bases between. The CDR3: CASSLHRNYGYTF. The CDR3 DNA follows: TGTGCCAGCAGTCTCCACAGAAACTATGGCTACACCTTC.

This chain uses TRBV9 with TRBJ2-5, with D perhaps being TRBD1 or TRBD2 (6 bases each). CDR1 is SGDLS and CDR2 is YYNGEE in the germline V gene. V lost 3 bases and J 3 bases, leaving 12 bases between the germline ends. There are 14 residues in the CDR3. CDR3 residues: CASSGRGGKETQYF. CDR3 DNA sequence: TGTGCCAGCAGCGGAAGAGGGGGGAAAGAGACCCAGTACTTC.

This chain uses TRBV6-5 with TRBJ2-7; TRBD2 matches 11 bases. The V segment lost 6 bases and the J segment 0 bases; nucleotides outside the gene matches: 4. Germline loops: CDR1 MNHEY, CDR2 SVGAGI. This CDR3 is built from 15 residues. This chain's CDR3 is CASRGTSGSSYEQYF. In DNA, the CDR3 is TGTGCCAGCAGAGGGACTAGCGGAAGCTCCTACGAGCAGTACTTC.

The chain carries TRBV6-2 or TRBV6-3 and TRBJ1-5; D is unclear. Germline lookup yields CDR1 MNHEY and CDR2 SVGEGT. The CDR3 contains 15 residues. Deletions cut 2 bases from V and 0 bases from J, with 8 bases between. This CDR3 reads CASSYGIYSNQPQHF. The CDR3 DNA reads as TGTGCCAGCAGTTACGGGATCTATAGCAATCAGCCCCAGCATTTT.

The V call is TRBV6-1, the J call TRBJ2-1; TRBD2 aligns across 8 bases. The CDR3 spans 16 residues. J lost 1 base, V lost 4 bases, and 6 bases had no gene match. Germline CDR1 is MNHNS and CDR2 is SASEGT. The CDR3 region is CASSAREGRSYNEQFF. The CDR3 region has the DNA TGTGCCAGCAGTGCCCGGGAGGGCAGGTCCTACAATGAGCAGTTCTTC.

This clone turned up a few times. The chain joins TRBV18 to TRBJ1-3; D remains unclear. V was trimmed by 2 bases and J by 0 bases, leaving 11 bases between them. CDR1 KGHSH and CDR2 LQKENI come from the germline V gene. The length of the CDR3 is 16 residues. The CDR3 coding sequence is TGTGCCAGCTCACCAACGGGGTCGAGCTCTGGAAACACCATATATTTT. This translates into CASSPTGSSSGNTIYF. The full variable domain, with the rest looked up from reference TRBV18 and TRBJ1-3, is NAGVMQNPRHLVRRRGQEARLRCSPMKGHSHVYWYRQLPEEGLKFMVYLQKENIIDESGMPKERFSAEFPKEGPSILRIQQVVRGDSAAYFCASSPTGSSSGNTIYFGEGSWLTVV.

This chain uses TRBV7-2 with TRBJ2-7; TRBD2 matches at 10 bases. CDR1 is SGHTA, CDR2 FQGNSA, per germline. V lost 3 bases to trimming and J lost 5 bases; unmatched junction nucleotides: 4. The CDR3 is 14 amino acids. CDR3 in amino acids: CASSFSSGSHEQYF. CDR3 sequence (DNA): TGTGCCAGCAGCTTTTCTAGCGGGAGCCACGAGCAGTACTTC.

The chain has TRBV6-5 and TRBJ2-3; a possible D gene is TRBD1 (6 bases). The CDR3 runs 14 residues. Germline CDR1 MNHEY, CDR2 SVGAGI. Trimming pared 5 bases from V and 8 bases from J, leaving 17 bases between. The CDR3: CASSKDRVWGTQYF. The CDR3 nucleotides read TGTGCCAGCAGTAAGGACAGAGTGTGGGGTACGCAGTATTTT.

The V and J genes are TRBV5-1 and TRBJ2-4; D is unresolved. This CDR3 is 11 amino acids long. Deletions cut 0 bases from V and 12 bases from J, with 7 bases between. CDR1 is SGHRS, CDR2 YFSETQ, per germline. CDR3 in DNA: TGCGCCAGCAGCTTGGACAGACCTCAGTACTTC. Protein sequence: CASSLDRPQYF.

This chain connects TRBV19 to TRBJ1-1; D is unresolved. The CDR3 is 13 amino acids. Trimming cost V 3 bases and J 11 bases, with 16 bases left between them. The germline CDR1 and CDR2 sequences are LNHDA and SQIVND (reference sequence). The CDR3: CASSMIDPAGAFF. The DNA of the CDR3 is TGTGCCAGTAGTATGATCGACCCTGCTGGGGCTTTCTTT. Complete variable domain (other parts from reference TRBV19 and TRBJ1-1): DGGITQSPKYLFRKEGQNVTLSCEQNLNHDAMYWYRQDPGQGLRLIYYSQIVNDFQKGDIAEGYSVSREKKESFPLTVTSAQKNPTAFYLCASSMIDPAGAFFGQGTRLTVV.

V gene TRBV5-1 combines with J gene TRBJ1-2, with D hard to call. The germline V gene encodes CDR1 SGHRS and CDR2 YFSETQ. V was trimmed by 0 bases and J by 4 bases, leaving 7 bases between them. This CDR3 region has 13 residues. The chain's CDR3 is CASSLDLAYGYTF. CDR3 bases: TGCGCCAGCAGCTTGGATTTGGCCTATGGCTACACCTTC.

This chain links TRBV4-1 with TRBJ2-5, with 10 bases fitting TRBD1. CDR3 length: 15 residues. V trimming: 4 bases; J trimming: 3 bases; junction bases outside the gene matches: 5. Germline V gene lookup returns CDR1 MGHRA and CDR2 YSYEKL. Here the CDR3 reads CASSLRGQGEETQYF. The CDR3, as DNA: TGCGCCAGCAGCCTCCGAGGACAGGGGGAAGAGACCCAGTACTTC.